This T cell receptor beta chain was obtained from a study of shared clonotypes between healthy human individuals. The donors, all of them Caucasian adults, lived in Nashville, Tennessee. Deep was the level at which the assay was run. Produced via immunoSEQ multiplex PCR; TCRdb's table is partial and in-frame only. In the table there are about 730,000 clones, approximately 77% of which are singletons. The V end was cut by 6 bases, the J end by 4 bases, with 19 bases between. The germline CDR1 and CDR2 sequences are MNHEY and SMNVEV (reference sequence). The CDR3 length is 15 residues. The study's findings and limits: Shared clonotypes: roughly 4.5% naive CD4, around 4% naive CD8, around 2.4% memory CD4, approximately 0.41% memory CD8.

Details on this clone: The antigen is not known.

This sequence was found in a woman in her twenties or thirties in good health. The sequenced material came from memory CD4+ T cells sorted from blood. As to subset: CD45RA-negative fraction. The chain recombines TRBV27 with TRBJ2-7, with D possibly TRBD2 on 7 matching bases. The CDR3 sequence: CASSHPGGGVYEQYF. The DNA of the CDR3 is TGTGCCAGCAGCCACCCGGGGGGCGGGGTTTACGAGCAGTACTTC.